A selection of T cell receptor beta chains follows, all from one sample in a study of shared clonotypes between healthy human individuals. Method: immunoSEQ multiplex PCR; TCRdb's copy keeps in-frame clones and lacks some. Here the sample spans fewer than 2.5 million clones, 80% to 95% being singletons. The sequencing input was naive CD4+ T cells from PBMCs. These receptor sequences come from a young man in good health. Some clones in this sample may be carry-over from other donors' samples. Both conserved end residues are part of each CDR3. The D gene is left open where the match is weak. Part of the rows lack a size; the others show once, few, many or a class for expanded clones.

d_call clone_size j_call v_call cdr3_nt cdr3_aa
NA NA TRBJ1-4 TRBV5-5 TGTGCCAGCAGCTTGGACAGGGAGGATGAAAAACTGTTTTTT CASSLDREDEKLFF
TRBD2 once TRBJ2-1 TRBV5-1 TGCGCCAGCAGCTATCCACGGGGGACTAGCGGGAGGGATTCCAATGAGCAGTTCTTC CASSYPRGTSGRDSNEQFF
TRBD2 NA TRBJ2-1 TRBV7-9 TGTGCCAGCAGCTCGATCCTAGCGGGAGCTTACAATGAGCAGTTCTTC CASSSILAGAYNEQFF
NA NA TRBJ1-2 TRBV7-2 TGTGCCAGCAGCTTAGCGCTTCCGGCTGGTGGCTACACCTTC CASSLALPAGGYTF
TRBD1 few TRBJ1-1 TRBV28 TGTGCCAGCAGCCCTACAGGGGCGGCGAACACTGAAGCTTTCTTT CASSPTGAANTEAFF
NA NA TRBJ2-2 TRBV19 TGTGCCAGTAGTATAGTGGCAGGGAACACCGGGGAGCTGTTTTTT CASSIVAGNTGELFF
NA NA TRBJ2-3 TRBV5-4 TGTGCCAGCAGCTTGGCGGCTAGTGGGACAGATACGCAGTATTTT CASSLAASGTDTQYF
NA NA TRBJ2-5 TRBV7-9 TGTGCCAGCACCGTTACAGGGAGGTGGGGAGAGACCCAGTACTTC CASTVTGRWGETQYF
NA NA TRBJ2-7 TRBV2 TGTGCCAGCAGTGAACGAGACTCCTACGAGCAGTACTTC CASSERDSYEQYF
NA NA TRBJ2-5 TRBV7-9 TGTGCCAGCAGCGGGCGGGGCTCGGCCCGCGAGACCCAGTACTTC CASSGRGSARETQYF
TRBD1 once TRBJ2-6 TRBV18 TGTGCCAGCTCACGGGACAGGGGAGCTGGGGCCAACGTCCTGACTTTC CASSRDRGAGANVLTF
TRBD1 once TRBJ2-2 TRBV28 TGTGCCAGCAAACCCCCAAGGGGACAGGGGGGCACCGGGGAGCTGTTTTTT CASKPPRGQGGTGELFF
NA NA TRBJ2-3 TRBV9 TGTGCCAGCAGCCGGTCGGGGGTAGGCACAGATACGCAGTATTTT CASSRSGVGTDTQYF
NA NA TRBJ1-2 TRBV7-2 TGTGCCAGCAGCTTACGAGTTGTCCGGGATCTAAACTATGGCTACACCTTC CASSLRVVRDLNYGYTF
NA NA TRBJ1-6 TRBV4-1 TGCGCCAGCAGCCGCCAAGACAGCAGCTCCTATAATTCACCCCTCCACTTT CASSRQDSSSYNSPLHF
NA few TRBJ1-2 TRBV7-9 TGTGCCAGCAGCCCGGACAGTGTAGGAGGCTACACCTTC CASSPDSVGGYTF
NA NA TRBJ2-2 TRBV2 TGTGCCAGCAGTGTTGAACAGATTATCACCGGGGAGCTGTTTTTT CASSVEQIITGELFF
NA NA TRBJ2-1 TRBV18 TGTGCCAGCTCCCCGGGACTTACTTCCTACAATGAGCAGTTCTTC CASSPGLTSYNEQFF
NA NA TRBJ1-1 TRBV5-4 TGTGCCAGCAGCTTGGACAGGGTGATAGCTACTGAAGCTTTCTTT CASSLDRVIATEAFF
NA NA TRBJ2-7 TRBV10-2 TGCGCCAGCACCCTCGTGGGGGGACCAACCTACGAGCAGTACTTC CASTLVGGPTYEQYF
NA NA TRBJ1-1 TRBV11-3 TGTGCCAGCAGCCCAGGCCCGGACAGAGACACTGAAGCTTTCTTT CASSPGPDRDTEAFF
TRBD2 NA TRBJ2-7 TRBV5-4 TGTGCCAGCAGCTTGGCGAGCGGGAGGGGATACGAGCAGTACTTC CASSLASGRGYEQYF
TRBD2 NA TRBJ2-2 TRBV5-1 TGCGCCAGCAGCTTGGTGACTAGCGGGAGCGCCGGGGAGCTGTTTTTT CASSLVTSGSAGELFF
NA NA TRBJ1-5 TRBV5-5 TGTGCCAGCAGCTTGACAGGAAATCAGCCCCAGCATTTT CASSLTGNQPQHF
TRBD1 once TRBJ1-5 TRBV27 TGTGCCAGCAGCCCTAATAGACAGGGGAATCAGCCCCAGCATTTT CASSPNRQGNQPQHF
TRBD2 NA TRBJ2-7 TRBV9 TGTGCCAGCAGCATGCGGACTAGCGGATACGAGCAGTACTTC CASSMRTSGYEQYF
NA NA TRBJ2-5 TRBV29-1 TGCAGCGTTGGGTCCGATAGGGACGAGATCAGGCAGTACTTC CSVGSDRDEIRQYF
TRBD1 NA TRBJ1-5 TRBV11-2 TGTGCCAGCAGCCTGACAGGGGGCGGTCAGCCCCAGCATTTT CASSLTGGGQPQHF
NA NA TRBJ2-7 TRBV7-8 TGTGCCAGCAGCCCCATTGCCGGGGCCAGCAAGATCTACGAGCAGTACTTC CASSPIAGASKIYEQYF
NA NA TRBJ2-7 TRBV2 TGTGCCAGCAGGGGCGGGACCTCTAGGCACGAGCAGTACTTC CASRGGTSRHEQYF
NA NA TRBJ1-1 TRBV4-3 TGCGCCAGCAGCCAAGAGACGGGACCCACTGAAGCTTTCTTT CASSQETGPTEAFF
TRBD1 NA TRBJ2-3 TRBV18 TGTGCCACCGGGACAGCCACAGATACGCAGTATTTT CATGTATDTQYF
TRBD2 NA TRBJ2-7 TRBV5-1 TGCGCCAGCAGCTTGGGGCTAGCGGCCCAGAGCTCCTACGAGCAGTACTTC CASSLGLAAQSSYEQYF
NA NA TRBJ2-6 TRBV27 TGTGCCAGCAGTCGGCTGACGGTGAATCCTGGGGCCAACGTCCTGACTTTC CASSRLTVNPGANVLTF
NA NA TRBJ1-2 TRBV4-2 TGTGCCAGCAGCCCAACCCGGGGCACCTATGGCTACACCTTC CASSPTRGTYGYTF
TRBD1 NA TRBJ2-7 TRBV28 TGTGCCAGCAATTCGGGACAGGGGGCCGAAGAGCAGTACTTC CASNSGQGAEEQYF